The 21 T cell receptor beta chains given below trace back to one sample, sequenced in a study of shared clonotypes between healthy human individuals. Repertoires were generated with immunoSEQ multiplex PCR, while TCRdb's copy carries only in-frame clones and drops some. The sample records roughly 300,000 clones, roughly 84% being singletons. Sequenced sample: memory CD8+ T cells sorted from blood. The subset here: CD45RO+ cells pooled with CCR7-negative TemRA cells. All receptors derive from a man younger than 35 in good health.

This clone came up once. V usage is TRBV4-3 and J usage is TRBJ2-1, with 9 bases lining up with TRBD2. The CDR3 sequence is 17 residues long. Trimming at V came to 0 bases and at J to 2 bases, leaving 5 bases not matched to a gene. Germline values: CDR1 LGHNA, CDR2 YSLEER. The CDR3 DNA is TGCGCCAGCAGCCAAGAAGGGCGCGGGAGGGCCTACAATGAGCAGTTCTTC. Protein product: CASSQEGRGRAYNEQFF.

The V gene is TRBV28, the J gene TRBJ1-5, with unresolved D. This CDR3 contains 15 residues. Trimming removed 6 bases at V and 4 bases at J, with 16 bases between. Germline V gene data show CDR1 as MDHEN and CDR2 as SYDVKM. CDR3 region: CASSSPLSPNQPQHF. DNA of the CDR3: TGTGCCAGCAGCTCCCCTTTATCGCCTAATCAGCCCCAGCATTTT.

The count of this clone is one. This rearrangement joins TRBV6-5 to TRBJ2-3; 9 bases map to TRBD2. There are 16 residues in the CDR3. Germline trimming cut 4 bases from V and 2 bases from J; bases unmatched to any gene: 7. The germline V gene encodes CDR1 MNHEY and CDR2 SVGAGI. CDR3 residues: CASSSLAGASTDTQYF. DNA of the CDR3: TGTGCCAGCAGTTCCTTAGCGGGGGCCTCCACAGATACGCAGTATTTT.

The chain carries TRBV5-6 and TRBJ1-1; D gene unclear. This CDR3 region has 13 residues. CDR1 is SGHDT and CDR2 is YYEEEE in the germline V gene. V was shortened by 0 bases and J by 0 bases, with 3 bases between the two germline ends. The CDR3 reads CASSLELNTEAFF. The DNA of the CDR3 is TGTGCCAGCAGCTTGGAACTGAACACTGAAGCTTTCTTT.

The V gene is TRBV30, the J gene TRBJ2-7; the D is unclear. The germline V gene has CDR1 GTSNPN and CDR2 SVGIG (reference sequence). V lost 1 base, J lost 4 bases, and 14 bases lay in between. CDR3 size: 14 residues. The CDR3 loop reads CAWSAQSTKYEQYF. CDR3 nucleotides: TGTGCCTGGAGTGCTCAGAGCACCAAGTACGAGCAGTACTTC.

The rearrangement joins TRBV27 to TRBJ1-1; maybe TRBD1 (5 bases). Germline V gene data show CDR1 as MNHEY and CDR2 as SMNVEV (reference sequence). V gave up 10 bases and J gave up 0 bases, with 18 bases separating them. There are 15 residues in the CDR3. This chain's CDR3 is CATSPTDLMNTEAFF. CDR3 nucleotide sequence: TGTGCCACCTCCCCGACAGACTTAATGAACACTGAAGCTTTCTTT.

The V and J genes are TRBV6-5 and TRBJ1-1; D is unresolved. V dropped 8 bases and J dropped 0 bases, with 13 bases sitting between them. The germline CDR1 and CDR2 sequences are MNHEY and SVGAGI. CDR3 length: 14 residues. The CDR3 is CASGTDIMNTEAFF. CDR3 DNA: TGTGCCAGCGGAACAGATATCATGAACACTGAAGCTTTCTTT.

Points on this clone: At one boundary the junction diverges from the germline segment, which might be a read error. CDR3 bases: TGTGCTAGCAGCTTAGCCTCCAATCCCCTCCGGACAGGGGGCTATGGCTACACCTTC. This translates into CASSLASNPLRTGGYGYTF. J is TRBJ1-2 and V is TRBV7-7; 10 positions agree with TRBD1. Germline V gene sequence: CDR1 SSHAT, CDR2 FNYEAQ (reference sequence). CDR3 size: 19 residues.

This clone turned up a few times. Within the sample, other DNA sequences also encode this same CDR3. The J gene is TRBJ2-7, the V gene TRBV19, with TRBD2 as a possible D gene (5 bases). This CDR3 is built from 14 residues. Germline CDR1 LNHDA, CDR2 SQIVND (reference sequence). Trimming left V 0 bases short and J 1 base short, with 7 bases between. CDR3 sequence reads: CASSIDGESYEQYF. Written as DNA, the CDR3 is TGTGCCAGTAGTATAGACGGGGAATCCTACGAGCAGTACTTC.

The rearrangement uses TRBV2 and TRBJ2-3; TRBD2 matches at 8 bases. Trimming at V came to 3 bases and at J to 0 bases, leaving 2 bases not matched to a gene. Germline-derived CDR1 and CDR2 are SNHLY and FYNNEI. The CDR3 covers 15 residues. The CDR3: CASSEASGSTDTQYF. The CDR3 DNA is TGTGCCAGCAGTGAGGCTAGCGGGAGCACAGATACGCAGTATTTT.

The chain joins TRBV6-1 to TRBJ1-1, with a tentative D call TRBD1 (5 bases). The ends were cut back, 3 bases at V and 5 bases at J, with 10 bases in the middle. The CDR3 has 13 amino acids. The V gene's germline CDR1 is MNHNS and CDR2 SASEGT. CDR3 region: CASSDLGGTEAFF. Written as DNA, the CDR3 is TGTGCCAGCAGTGATCTTGGGGGGACTGAAGCTTTCTTT.

This clone was observed a single time. A read error may be the cause here, since a much bigger clone is one base away. The sample carries other DNA sequences with the same CDR3. The chain carries TRBV20-1 and TRBJ2-7; D may be TRBD1 or TRBD2 (6 bases each). The length of the CDR3 is 11 residues. Germline CDR1 is DFQATT and CDR2 is SNEGSKA (reference sequence). V was pared by 3 bases and J by 6 bases, with 9 bases between. The CDR3 loop reads CSASWGAEQYF. CDR3 bases: TGCAGTGCTAGTTGGGGGGCCGAGCAGTACTTC.

This chain joins TRBV6-5 and TRBJ2-2; D is unresolved. The ends were cut back, 2 bases at V and 6 bases at J, with 13 bases in the middle. CDR3 length equals 15 residues. Germline CDR1 reads MNHEY; CDR2 reads SVGAGI. The CDR3 is CASSYRTDTSGELFF. The CDR3 bases are TGTGCCAGCAGTTACCGCACCGACACCTCCGGGGAGCTGTTTTTT.

The gene calls are TRBV7-9 and TRBJ1-1; D perhaps matches TRBD1 (5 bases). This CDR3 region has 15 residues. V dropped 2 bases and J dropped 5 bases, with 15 bases sitting between them. Looked up from germline, CDR1 is SEHNR and CDR2 is FQNEAQ (reference sequence). The CDR3 here is CASSLLSGVGTEAFF. CDR3 sequence (DNA): TGTGCCAGCAGCTTATTGTCGGGGGTGGGGACTGAAGCTTTCTTT.

This chain uses TRBV27 with TRBJ2-1; TRBD2 agrees at 9 bases. The junction had 17 bases not matched to a gene; V was cut back by 4 bases and J by 7 bases. In germline, CDR1 is MNHEY, CDR2 SMNVEV (reference sequence). CDR3 length: 18 amino acids. The CDR3 nucleotides read TGTGCCAGCAGTTCCCAGTTAGTAGCGGGAGAAAAAGGAAATGAGCAGTTCTTC. Amino acid sequence: CASSSQLVAGEKGNEQFF.

This sequence joins TRBV20-1 and TRBJ1-1, with D unclear. Looked up from germline, CDR1 is DFQATT and CDR2 is SNEGSKA (reference sequence). V shed 3 bases and J shed 10 bases, with 12 bases lying between them. The length of the CDR3 is 11 residues. The CDR3, as DNA: TGCAGTGCTAGCGAGGAGGTCGGAGCTTTCTTT. Translating it yields CSASEEVGAFF.

This chain joins TRBV7-9 and TRBJ2-7; the D gene is possibly TRBD1 (5 bases). The CDR3 loop spans 14 amino acids. The germline V gene encodes CDR1 SEHNR and CDR2 FQNEAQ (reference sequence). V was shortened by 7 bases and J by 0 bases, with 13 bases between the two germline ends. CDR3 nucleotide sequence: TGTGCCAGCATCCTAGGGGCGGTCTCCTACGAGCAGTACTTC. Encoded protein: CASILGAVSYEQYF.

This chain joins TRBV4-1 and TRBJ2-1; D unresolved. With 0 bases removed from V and 5 bases from J, the gap between germline ends came to 14 bases. Germline assignment: CDR1 MGHRA and CDR2 YSYEKL. There are 16 residues in the CDR3. The CDR3 here is CASSQDGYSLHNEQFF. The CDR3 DNA follows: TGCGCCAGCAGCCAAGATGGGTATTCCCTACACAATGAGCAGTTCTTC.

J is TRBJ1-1 and V is TRBV27; D is unresolved. Trimming stripped 5 bases from V and 0 bases from J, with 7 bases between. The germline V gene has CDR1 MNHEY and CDR2 SMNVEV (reference sequence). There are 13 residues in the CDR3. The CDR3 reads CASSITVNTEAFF. CDR3 nucleotide sequence: TGTGCCAGCAGTATCACAGTGAACACTGAAGCTTTCTTT.

V gene TRBV6-5 combines with J gene TRBJ2-1; possible D gene TRBD1, 5 bases. The CDR3 runs to 15 residues. The V gene's germline CDR1 is MNHEY and CDR2 SVGAGI. V lost 5 bases and J 6 bases, leaving 17 bases between the germline ends. The CDR3 loop reads CASSHTVFRGNEQFF. CDR3 sequence (DNA): TGTGCCAGCAGTCACACGGTCTTTAGGGGCAATGAGCAGTTCTTC.

V gene TRBV21-1 combines with J gene TRBJ2-7; TRBD1, the table's D call, lacks a check against the DNA. TRBV21-1 is described as a pseudogene. CDR3 size: 17 residues. The CDR3 loop reads CASSIIQTCRHSYEQYF. CDR3 nucleotides: TGTGCCAGCAGCATCATTCAAACCTGCAGGCACTCCTACGAGCAGTACTTC.